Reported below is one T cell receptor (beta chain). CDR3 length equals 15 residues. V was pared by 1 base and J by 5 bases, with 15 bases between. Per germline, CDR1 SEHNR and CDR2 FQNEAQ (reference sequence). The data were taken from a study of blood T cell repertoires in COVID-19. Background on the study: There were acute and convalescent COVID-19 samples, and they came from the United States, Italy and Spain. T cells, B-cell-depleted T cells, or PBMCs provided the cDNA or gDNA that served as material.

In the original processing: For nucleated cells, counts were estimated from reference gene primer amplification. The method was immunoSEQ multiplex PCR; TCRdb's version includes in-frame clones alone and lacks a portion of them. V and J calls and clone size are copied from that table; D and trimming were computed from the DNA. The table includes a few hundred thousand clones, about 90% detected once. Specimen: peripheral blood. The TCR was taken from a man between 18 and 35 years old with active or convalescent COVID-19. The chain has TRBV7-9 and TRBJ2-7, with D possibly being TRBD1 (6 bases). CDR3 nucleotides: TGTGCCAGCAGCTTAGGAACAGGGATATCGGACGAGCAGTACTTC. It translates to CASSLGTGISDEQYF.